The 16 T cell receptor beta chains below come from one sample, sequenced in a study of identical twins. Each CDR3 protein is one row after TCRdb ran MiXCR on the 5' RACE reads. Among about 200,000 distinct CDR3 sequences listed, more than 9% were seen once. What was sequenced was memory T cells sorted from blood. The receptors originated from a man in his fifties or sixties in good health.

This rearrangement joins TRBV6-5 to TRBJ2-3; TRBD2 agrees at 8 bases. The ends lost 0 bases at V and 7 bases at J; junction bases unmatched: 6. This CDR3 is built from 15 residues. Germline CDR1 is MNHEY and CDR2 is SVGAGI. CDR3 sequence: CASSYSSSGGNTQYF. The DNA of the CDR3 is TGTGCCAGCAGTTACTCTTCATCGGGGGGGAATACGCAGTATTTT.

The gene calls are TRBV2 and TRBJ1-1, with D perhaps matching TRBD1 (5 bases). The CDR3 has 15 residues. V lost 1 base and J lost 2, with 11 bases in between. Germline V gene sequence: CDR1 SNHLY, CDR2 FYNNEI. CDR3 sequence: CASSEGGTVNTEAFF. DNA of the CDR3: TGTGCCAGCAGTGAAGGGGGGACGGTAAACACTGAAGCTTTCTTT.

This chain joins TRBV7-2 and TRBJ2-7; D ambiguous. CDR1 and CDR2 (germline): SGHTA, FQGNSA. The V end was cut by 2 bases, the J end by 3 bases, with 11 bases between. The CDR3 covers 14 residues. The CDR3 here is CASSLFAKGYEQYF. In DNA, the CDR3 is TGTGCCAGCAGCTTATTTGCTAAAGGCTACGAGCAGTACTTC. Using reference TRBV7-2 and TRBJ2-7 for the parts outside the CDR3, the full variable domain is GAGVSQSPSNKVTEKGKDVELRCDPISGHTALYWYRQSLGQGLEFLIYFQGNSAPDKSGLPSDRFSAERTGGSVSTLTIQRTQQEDSAVYLCASSLFAKGYEQYFGPGTRLTVT.

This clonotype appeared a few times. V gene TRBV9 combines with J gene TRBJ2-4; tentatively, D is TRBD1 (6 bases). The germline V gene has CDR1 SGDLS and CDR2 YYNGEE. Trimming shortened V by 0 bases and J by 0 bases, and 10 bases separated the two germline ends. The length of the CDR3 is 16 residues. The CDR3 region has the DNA TGTGCCAGCAGCGTAGGGGACACACTAGCCAAAAACATTCAGTACTTC. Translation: CASSVGDTLAKNIQYF. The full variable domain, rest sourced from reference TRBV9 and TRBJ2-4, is DSGVTQTPKHLITATGQRVTLRCSPRSGDLSVYWYQQSLDQGLQFLIQYYNGEERAKGNILERFSAQQFPDLHSELNLSSLELGDSALYFCASSVGDTLAKNIQYFGAGTRLSVL.

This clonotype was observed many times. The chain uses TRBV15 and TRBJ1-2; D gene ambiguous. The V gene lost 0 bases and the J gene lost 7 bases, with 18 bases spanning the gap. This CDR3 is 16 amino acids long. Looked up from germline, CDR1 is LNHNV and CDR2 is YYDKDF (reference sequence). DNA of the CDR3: TGTGCCACCAGCAGAGATGTGGGTTCGGCGGGAACTGGCTACACCTTC. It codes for CATSRDVGSAGTGYTF.

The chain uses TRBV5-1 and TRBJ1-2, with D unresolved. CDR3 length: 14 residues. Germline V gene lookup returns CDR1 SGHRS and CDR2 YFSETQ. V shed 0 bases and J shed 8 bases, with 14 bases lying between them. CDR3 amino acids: CASSLGPEVEGYTF. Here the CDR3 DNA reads TGCGCCAGCAGCTTGGGTCCGGAGGTAGAGGGCTACACCTTC.

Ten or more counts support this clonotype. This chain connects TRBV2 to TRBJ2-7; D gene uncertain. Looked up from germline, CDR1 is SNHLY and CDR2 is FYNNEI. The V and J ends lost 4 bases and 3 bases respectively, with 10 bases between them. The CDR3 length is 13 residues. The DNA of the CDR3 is TGTGCCAGCAGTGGGACCGCCGGCTACGAGCAGTACTTC. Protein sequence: CASSGTAGYEQYF.

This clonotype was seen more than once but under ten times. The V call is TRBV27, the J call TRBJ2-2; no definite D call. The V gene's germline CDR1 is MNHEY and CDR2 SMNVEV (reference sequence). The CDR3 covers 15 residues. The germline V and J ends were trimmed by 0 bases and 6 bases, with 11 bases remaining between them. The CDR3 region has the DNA TGTGCCAGCAGTTTATCTGGTTCTAGACCCGGGGAGCTGTTTTTT. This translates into CASSLSGSRPGELFF.

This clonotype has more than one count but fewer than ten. Here the CDR3 reads CSATRDSTYEQYF. CDR3 nucleotides: TGCAGTGCTACCAGGGACAGTACCTACGAGCAGTACTTC. This chain uses TRBV20-1 with TRBJ2-7; 7 bases are a match to TRBD1. Per the germline V gene, CDR1 is DFQATT and CDR2 is SNEGSKA (reference sequence). CDR3 size: 13 residues. The V gene end was trimmed by 4 bases and the J gene end by 2 bases; junction bases not matched to a gene: 5.

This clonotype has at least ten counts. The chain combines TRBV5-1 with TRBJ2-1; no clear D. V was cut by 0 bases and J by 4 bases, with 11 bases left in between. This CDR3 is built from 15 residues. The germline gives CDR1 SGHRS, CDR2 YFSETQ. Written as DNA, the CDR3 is TGCGCCAGCAGCTTGGAAGGCCACCAGTACAATGAGCAGTTCTTC. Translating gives CASSLEGHQYNEQFF.

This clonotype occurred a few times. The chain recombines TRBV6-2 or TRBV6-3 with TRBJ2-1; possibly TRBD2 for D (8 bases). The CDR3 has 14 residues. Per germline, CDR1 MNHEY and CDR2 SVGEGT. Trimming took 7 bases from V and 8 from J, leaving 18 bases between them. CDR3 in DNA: TGTGCCAGCACCAGGGGGACTAGAGTTGATGAGCAGTTCTTC. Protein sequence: CASTRGTRVDEQFF.

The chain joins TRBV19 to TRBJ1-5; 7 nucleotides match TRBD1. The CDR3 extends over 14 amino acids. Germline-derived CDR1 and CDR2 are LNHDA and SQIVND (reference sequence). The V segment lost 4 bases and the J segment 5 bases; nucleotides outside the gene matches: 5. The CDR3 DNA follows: TGTGCCAGTAGTACGACAGGGCAAGATCAGCCCCAGCATTTT. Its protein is CASSTTGQDQPQHF.

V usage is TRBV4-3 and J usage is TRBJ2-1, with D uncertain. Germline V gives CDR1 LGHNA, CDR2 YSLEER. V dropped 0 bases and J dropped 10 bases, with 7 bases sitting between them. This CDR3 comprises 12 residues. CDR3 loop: CASSQDRSEQFF. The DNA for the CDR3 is TGCGCCAGCAGCCAAGATCGATCGGAGCAGTTCTTC.

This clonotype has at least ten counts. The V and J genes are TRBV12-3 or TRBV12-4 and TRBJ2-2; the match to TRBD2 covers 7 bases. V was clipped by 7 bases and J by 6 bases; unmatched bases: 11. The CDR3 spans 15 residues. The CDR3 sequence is CASNLRRAGAGELFF. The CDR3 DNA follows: TGTGCCAGCAACCTGAGACGGGCGGGGGCCGGGGAGCTGTTTTTT.

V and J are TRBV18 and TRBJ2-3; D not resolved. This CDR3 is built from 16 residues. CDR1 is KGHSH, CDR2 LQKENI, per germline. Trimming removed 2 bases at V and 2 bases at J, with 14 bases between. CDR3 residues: CASSPLEAINTDTQYF. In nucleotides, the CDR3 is TGTGCCAGCTCACCATTGGAAGCGATCAACACAGATACGCAGTATTTT.

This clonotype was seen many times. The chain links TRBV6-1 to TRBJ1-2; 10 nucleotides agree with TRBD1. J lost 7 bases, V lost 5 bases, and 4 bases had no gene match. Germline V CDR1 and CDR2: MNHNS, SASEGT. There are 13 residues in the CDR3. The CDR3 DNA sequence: TGTGCCAGCAGTCGGGGGACAGGGGCTGGCTACACCTTC. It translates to CASSRGTGAGYTF.